Listed below are T cell receptor beta chains from one sample, sequenced in a study of identical twins' blood T cells. TCRdb ran MiXCR on the 5' RACE reads and lists one entry per CDR3 protein. Of 400,000 or so distinct CDR3 sequences listed, more than 25% are singletons. Sequenced material: PBMCs. These receptors came from a woman aged 18 to 55 in good health. Each CDR3 is given with its conserved first and last residue. The D gene is left open where the match is weak. Clone size is stated in some rows and not others, as once, few, many or a class when expanded.

CDR3,DNA,D,size,J,V
CSVQRVQNTEAFF,TGCAGCGTTCAAAGGGTCCAGAACACTGAAGCTTTCTTT,.,many,TRBJ1-1,TRBV29-1
CASRYGRSVYEQYF,TGTGCCAGCAGATACGGACGGTCGGTCTACGAGCAGTACTTC,.,.,TRBJ2-7,TRBV5-6
CSARVNLGTEAFF,TGCAGTGCTAGAGTTAACCTGGGCACTGAAGCTTTCTTT,.,.,TRBJ1-1,TRBV20-1
CASSYYGTSGLGELFF,TGTGCCAGCAGTTACTACGGGACTTCCGGACTTGGGGAGCTGTTTTTT,.,many,TRBJ2-2,TRBV6-5
CSVAGGPSTDTQYF,TGCAGCGTTGCCGGGGGCCCTAGCACAGATACGCAGTATTTT,.,many,TRBJ2-3,TRBV29-1
CAITSWAPVTEAFF,TGTGCCATCACCAGCTGGGCTCCAGTCACTGAAGCTTTCTTT,.,.,TRBJ1-1,TRBV10-3
CASSQASGTPIYEQYF,TGCGCCAGCAGCCAAGCTTCCGGGACCCCCATCTACGAGCAGTACTTC,.,few,TRBJ2-7,TRBV4-3
CASSPMTTTTEAFF,TGTGCCAGCTCACCAATGACGACAACCACTGAAGCTTTCTTT,.,.,TRBJ1-1,TRBV18
CSAASGRTGELFF,TGCAGTGCTGCTAGCGGGAGAACCGGGGAGCTGTTTTTT,TRBD2,few,TRBJ2-2,TRBV20-1
CASGASRLTDTQYF,TGCGCCAGCGGTGCTTCGAGGCTTACAGATACGCAGTATTTT,.,.,TRBJ2-3,TRBV10-1
CASSLQGGASTEAFF,TGCGCCAGCAGCTTGCAAGGGGGTGCGAGCACTGAAGCTTTCTTT,.,few,TRBJ1-1,TRBV5-1
CASSLDQGSSELFF,TGTGCCAGCAGCTTGGACCAGGGAAGTAGTGAGCTGTTTTTT,.,.,TRBJ2-2,TRBV5-4
CVSSYGRNTGELFF,TGTGTCAGCAGTTATGGCAGGAACACCGGGGAGCTGTTTTTT,.,.,TRBJ2-2,TRBV6-2/TRBV6-3
CASSQDPRGSGADSSTDTQYF,TGTGCCAGCAGCCAAGATCCCAGGGGTAGCGGAGCCGACTCTAGCACAGATACGCAGTATTTT,.,few,TRBJ2-3,TRBV14
CSARDNEKLFF,TGCAGTGCTAGAGATAATGAAAAACTGTTTTTT,.,many,TRBJ1-4,TRBV20-1
CASSPFGAVTGELFF,TGTGCCAGCAGCCCCTTCGGGGCGGTCACCGGGGAGCTGTTTTTT,.,.,TRBJ2-2,TRBV3-1